A single T cell receptor (beta chain) is shown here with its context. CDR1 is MNHNS, CDR2 SASEGT, per germline. Trimming at V came to 4 bases and at J to 8 bases, leaving 6 bases not matched to a gene. CDR3 length equals 14 residues. These data originate in a study of identical twins. TCRdb used MiXCR to reprocess the 5' RACE reads, holding one entry per CDR3 protein. The sample shows some 260,000 distinct CDR3 sequences, 11% to 15% of them seen only once. The J gene is TRBJ1-5, the V gene TRBV6-1, with TRBD1 identical over 9 bases. The material sequenced was memory (CD45RO+) T cells sorted from blood. This receptor was obtained from a woman aged 18-29 years in good health. In DNA form, the CDR3 reads TGTGCCAGCAGTGGACGACAGGGGGATAAGCCCCAGCATTTT. It encodes CASSGRQGDKPQHF.